The text below deals with one T cell receptor beta chain. Its antigen remains unknown. ViraFEST expansion of antigen-specific CD4+ T cells with viral peptide pools preceded sequencing. Upon completion of around 9 days in culture, CD4+ T cells were isolated. As their vaccination, participants received two doses of either BNT162b2 or mRNA-1273. The entry originates in a study of vaccination effects on CD4 cells after COVID-19. Sequencing was performed with immunoSEQ multiplex PCR; in TCRdb, only in-frame clones are kept and a portion is missing. The data show tens of thousands of clones, with around three quarters seen just once and 0.9% to 1% held by the top ten. Germline assignment: CDR1 SGHVS and CDR2 FQNEAQ. There are 13 residues in the CDR3. The V gene end was trimmed by 4 bases and the J gene end by 7 bases; junction bases not matched to a gene: 1. Study results and limitations: Marked clonal contraction of both clone types appeared late after vaccination.

The origin of this receptor is a human donor who received a COVID-19 vaccine. The sequences come from CD4+ T cells from PBMCs cultured with HCoV-OC43 spike peptides, collected after COVID-19 vaccination. Sample subset: HCoV-OC43 spike overlapping peptide pool stimulation. The rearrangement uses TRBV7-8 and TRBJ1-6; 7 bases map to TRBD1. CDR3 sequence reads: CASSSTGNSPLHF. The CDR3 DNA follows: TGTGCCAGCAGCTCGACAGGGAATTCACCCCTCCACTTT. Full variable domain (remainder filled in from reference TRBV7-8 and TRBJ1-6): GAGVSQSPRYKVAKRGQDVALRCDPISGHVSLFWYQQALGQGPEFLTYFQNEAQLDKSGLPSDRFFAERPEGSVSTLKIQRTQQEDSAVYLCASSSTGNSPLHFGNGTRLTVT.